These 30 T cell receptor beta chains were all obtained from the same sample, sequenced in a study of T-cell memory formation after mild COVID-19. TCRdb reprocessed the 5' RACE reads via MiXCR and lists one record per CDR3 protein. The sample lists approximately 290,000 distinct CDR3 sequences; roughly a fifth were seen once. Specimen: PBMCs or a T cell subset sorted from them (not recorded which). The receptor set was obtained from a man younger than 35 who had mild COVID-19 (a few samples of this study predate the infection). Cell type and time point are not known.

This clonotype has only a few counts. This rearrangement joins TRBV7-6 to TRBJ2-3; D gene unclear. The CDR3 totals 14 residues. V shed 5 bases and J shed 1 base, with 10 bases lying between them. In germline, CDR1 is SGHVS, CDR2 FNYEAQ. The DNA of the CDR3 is TGTGCCAGCAGCCCTGATCCGGGCACAGATACGCAGTATTTT. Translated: CASSPDPGTDTQYF.

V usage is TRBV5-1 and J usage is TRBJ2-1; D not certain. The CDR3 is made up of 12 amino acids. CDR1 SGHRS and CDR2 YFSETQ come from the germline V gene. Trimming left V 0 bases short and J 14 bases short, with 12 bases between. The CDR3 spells CASSLDLGIKFF. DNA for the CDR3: TGCGCCAGCAGCTTGGATCTAGGGATAAAGTTCTTC.

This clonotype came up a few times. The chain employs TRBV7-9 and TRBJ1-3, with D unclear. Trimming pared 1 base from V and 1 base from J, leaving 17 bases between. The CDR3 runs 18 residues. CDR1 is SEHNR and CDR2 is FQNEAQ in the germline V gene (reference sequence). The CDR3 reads CASSLGGGRRISGNTIYF. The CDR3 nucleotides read TGTGCCAGCAGCTTAGGGGGAGGCCGGAGGATATCTGGAAACACCATATATTTT.

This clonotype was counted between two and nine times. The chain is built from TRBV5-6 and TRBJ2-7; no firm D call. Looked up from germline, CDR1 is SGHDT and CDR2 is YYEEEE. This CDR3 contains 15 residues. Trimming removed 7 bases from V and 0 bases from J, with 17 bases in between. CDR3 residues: CASGLRQAPSYEQYF. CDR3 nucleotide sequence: TGTGCCAGCGGATTACGGCAGGCCCCCTCCTACGAGCAGTACTTC.

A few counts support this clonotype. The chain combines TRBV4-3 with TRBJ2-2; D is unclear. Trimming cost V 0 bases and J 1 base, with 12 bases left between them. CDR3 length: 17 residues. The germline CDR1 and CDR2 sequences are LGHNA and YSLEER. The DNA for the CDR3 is TGCGCCAGCAGCCAAGATCGCCTTTCCCAGAACACCGGGGAGCTGTTTTTT. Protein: CASSQDRLSQNTGELFF.

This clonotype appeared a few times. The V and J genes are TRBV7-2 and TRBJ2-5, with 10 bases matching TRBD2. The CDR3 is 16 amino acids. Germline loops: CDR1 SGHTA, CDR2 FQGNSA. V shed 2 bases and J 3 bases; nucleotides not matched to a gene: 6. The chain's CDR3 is CASSLKAGGWKETQYF. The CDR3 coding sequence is TGTGCCAGCAGCTTAAAAGCGGGGGGGTGGAAAGAGACCCAGTACTTC. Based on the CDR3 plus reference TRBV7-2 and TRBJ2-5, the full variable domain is GAGVSQSPSNKVTEKGKDVELRCDPISGHTALYWYRQSLGQGLEFLIYFQGNSAPDKSGLPSDRFSAERTGGSVSTLTIQRTQQEDSAVYLCASSLKAGGWKETQYFGPGTRLLVL.

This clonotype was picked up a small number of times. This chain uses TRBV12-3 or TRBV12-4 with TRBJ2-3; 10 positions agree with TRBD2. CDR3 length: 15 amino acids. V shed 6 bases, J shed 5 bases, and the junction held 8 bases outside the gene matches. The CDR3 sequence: CASSPSGGDGDTQYF. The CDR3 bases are TGTGCCAGCAGCCCCAGCGGGGGGGATGGAGATACGCAGTATTTT.

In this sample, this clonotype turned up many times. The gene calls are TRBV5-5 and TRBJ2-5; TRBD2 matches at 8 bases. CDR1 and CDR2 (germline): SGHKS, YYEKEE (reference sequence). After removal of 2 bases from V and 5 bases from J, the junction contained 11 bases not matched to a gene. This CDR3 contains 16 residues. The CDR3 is CASSFGSGKWEETQYF. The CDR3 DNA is TGTGCCAGCAGCTTCGGTAGCGGGAAATGGGAGGAGACCCAGTACTTC. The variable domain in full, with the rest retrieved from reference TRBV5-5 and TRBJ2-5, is DAGVTQSPTHLIKTRGQQVTLRCSPISGHKSVSWYQQVLGQGPQFIFQYYEKEERGRGNFPDRFSARQFPNYSSELNVNALLLGDSALYLCASSFGSGKWEETQYFGPGTRLLVL.

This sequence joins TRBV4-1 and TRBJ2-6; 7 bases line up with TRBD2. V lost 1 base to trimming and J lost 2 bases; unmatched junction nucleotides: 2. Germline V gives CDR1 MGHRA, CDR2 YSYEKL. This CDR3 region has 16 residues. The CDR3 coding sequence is TGCGCCAGCAGCCAAGGCCGGGGGGCTGGGGCCAACGTCCTGACTTTC. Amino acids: CASSQGRGAGANVLTF.

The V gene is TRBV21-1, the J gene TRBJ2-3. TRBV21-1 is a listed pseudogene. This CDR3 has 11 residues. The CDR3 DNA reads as TGTGCCAGCAACACTCCAGATACGCAGTATTTT. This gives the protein CASNTPDTQYF.

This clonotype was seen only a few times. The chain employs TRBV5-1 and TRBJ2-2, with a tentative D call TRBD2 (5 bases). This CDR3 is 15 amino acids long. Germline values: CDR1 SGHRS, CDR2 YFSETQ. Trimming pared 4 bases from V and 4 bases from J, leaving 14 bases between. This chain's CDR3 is CASSPVSSTTGELFF. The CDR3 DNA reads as TGCGCCAGCAGCCCCGTTTCTAGCACCACCGGGGAGCTGTTTTTT. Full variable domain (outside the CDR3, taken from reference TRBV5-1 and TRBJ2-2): KAGVTQTPRYLIKTRGQQVTLSCSPISGHRSVSWYQQTPGQGLQFLFEYFSETQRNKGNFPGRFSGRQFSNSRSEMNVSTLELGDSALYLCASSPVSSTTGELFFGEGSRLTVL.

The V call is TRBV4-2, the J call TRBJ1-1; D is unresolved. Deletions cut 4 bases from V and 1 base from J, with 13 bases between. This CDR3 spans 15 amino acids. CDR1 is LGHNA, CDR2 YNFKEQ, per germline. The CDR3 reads CASSPPERANTEAFF. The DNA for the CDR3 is TGTGCCAGCAGCCCACCCGAAAGGGCGAACACTGAAGCTTTCTTT.

CDR3 region: CASSQSRTGGNEQYV. The CDR3, as DNA: TGCGCCAGCAGTCAATCGAGGACAGGGGGCAACGAGCAGTACGTC. The chain joins TRBV23-1 to TRBJ2-7; 11 nucleotides match TRBD1. TRBV23-1 is an ORF, and what it does is uncertain. This CDR3 contains 15 residues. The junction had 3 bases not matched to a gene; V was cut back by 0 bases and J by 5 bases.

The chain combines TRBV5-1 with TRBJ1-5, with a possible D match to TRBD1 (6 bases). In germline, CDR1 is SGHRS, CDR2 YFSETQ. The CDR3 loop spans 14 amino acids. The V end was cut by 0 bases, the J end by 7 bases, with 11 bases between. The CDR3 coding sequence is TGCGCCAGCAGCTTGGCGCCAGGGGACCAGCCCCAGCATTTT. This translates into CASSLAPGDQPQHF.

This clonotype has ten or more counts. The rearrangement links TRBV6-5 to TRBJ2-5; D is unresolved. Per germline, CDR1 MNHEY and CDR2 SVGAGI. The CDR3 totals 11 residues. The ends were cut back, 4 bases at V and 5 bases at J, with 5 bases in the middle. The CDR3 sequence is CASSSGETQYF. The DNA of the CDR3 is TGTGCCAGCAGTTCCGGGGAGACCCAGTACTTC.

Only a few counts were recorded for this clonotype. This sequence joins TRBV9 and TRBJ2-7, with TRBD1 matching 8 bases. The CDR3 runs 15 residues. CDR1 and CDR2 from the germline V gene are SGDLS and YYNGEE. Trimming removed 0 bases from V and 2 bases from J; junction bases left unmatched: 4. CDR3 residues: CASSVGGTGTYEQYF. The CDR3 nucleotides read TGTGCCAGCAGCGTAGGGGGGACAGGCACCTACGAGCAGTACTTC.

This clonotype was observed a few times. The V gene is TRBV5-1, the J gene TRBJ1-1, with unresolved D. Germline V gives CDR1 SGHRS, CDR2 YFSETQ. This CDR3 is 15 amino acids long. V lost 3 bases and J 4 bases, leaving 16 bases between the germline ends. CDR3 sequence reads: CASSSSDGGSTEAFF. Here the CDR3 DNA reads TGCGCCAGCAGCTCGTCAGACGGCGGGTCCACTGAAGCTTTCTTT.

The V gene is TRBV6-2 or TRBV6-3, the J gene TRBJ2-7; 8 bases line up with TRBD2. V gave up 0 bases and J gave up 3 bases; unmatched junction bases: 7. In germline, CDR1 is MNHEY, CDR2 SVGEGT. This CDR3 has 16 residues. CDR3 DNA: TGTGCCAGCAGTTACTCAGCGGGGGCCCCCTTCTACGAGCAGTACTTC. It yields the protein CASSYSAGAPFYEQYF.

The CDR3 loop reads CASSAPDRGNPEAFF. In DNA form, the CDR3 reads TGTGCCAGCAGCGCCCCGGACAGGGGAAACCCTGAAGCTTTCTTT. This chain joins TRBV9 and TRBJ1-1, with TRBD1 matching over 9 bases. This CDR3 contains 15 residues. The junction had 9 bases not matched to a gene; V was cut back by 3 bases and J by 6 bases. In germline, CDR1 is SGDLS, CDR2 YYNGEE.

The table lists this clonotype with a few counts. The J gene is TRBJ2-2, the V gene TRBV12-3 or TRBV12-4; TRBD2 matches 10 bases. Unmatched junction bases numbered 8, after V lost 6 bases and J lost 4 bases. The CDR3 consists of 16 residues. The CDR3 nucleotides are TGTGCCAGCAGAGTCAGCGGGGGGGCGACCACCGGGGAGCTGTTTTTT. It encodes CASRVSGGATTGELFF.

CDR3 loop: CASSVRGQPQHF. The DNA of the CDR3 is TGTGCCAGCAGCGTCAGGGGTCAGCCCCAGCATTTT. The chain joins TRBV7-2 to TRBJ1-5, with a tentative D call TRBD1 (6 bases). V was pared by 5 bases and J by 6 bases, with 8 bases between. This CDR3 comprises 12 residues. Germline assignment: CDR1 SGHTA and CDR2 FQGNSA.

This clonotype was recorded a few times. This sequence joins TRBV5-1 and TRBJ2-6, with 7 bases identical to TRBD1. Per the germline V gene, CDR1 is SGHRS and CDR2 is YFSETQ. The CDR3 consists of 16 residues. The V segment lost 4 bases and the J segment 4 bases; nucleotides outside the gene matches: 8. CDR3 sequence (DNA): TGCGCCAGCAGCGACCCGACAGGGAGCGGGGCCAACGTCCTGACTTTC. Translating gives CASSDPTGSGANVLTF.

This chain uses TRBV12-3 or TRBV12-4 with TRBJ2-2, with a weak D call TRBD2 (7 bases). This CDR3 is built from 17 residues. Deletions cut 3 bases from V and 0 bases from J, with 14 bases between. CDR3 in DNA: TGTGCCAGCAGTTTCGGTGGGGGGGCCACGAACACCGGGGAGCTGTTTTTT. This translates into CASSFGGGATNTGELFF.

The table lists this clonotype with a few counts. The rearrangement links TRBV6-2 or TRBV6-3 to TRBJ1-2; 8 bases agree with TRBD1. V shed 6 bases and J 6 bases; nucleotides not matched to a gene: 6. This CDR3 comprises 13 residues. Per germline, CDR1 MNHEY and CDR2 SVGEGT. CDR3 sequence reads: CASRHPDRDGYTF. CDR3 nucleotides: TGTGCCAGCAGACATCCGGACAGGGATGGCTACACCTTC.

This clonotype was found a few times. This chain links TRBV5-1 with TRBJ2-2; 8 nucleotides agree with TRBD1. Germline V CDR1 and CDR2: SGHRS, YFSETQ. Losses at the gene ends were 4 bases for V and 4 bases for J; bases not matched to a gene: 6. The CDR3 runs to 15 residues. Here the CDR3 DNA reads TGCGCCAGCAGCCAGGACAGGGCGAGCACCGGGGAGCTGTTTTTT. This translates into CASSQDRASTGELFF. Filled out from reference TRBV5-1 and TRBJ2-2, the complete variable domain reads KAGVTQTPRYLIKTRGQQVTLSCSPISGHRSVSWYQQTPGQGLQFLFEYFSETQRNKGNFPGRFSGRQFSNSRSEMNVSTLELGDSALYLCASSQDRASTGELFFGEGSRLTVL.

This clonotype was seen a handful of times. CDR3 protein: CASSLVSGVIYEQFF. The CDR3, as DNA: TGTGCCAGCAGCTTAGTTAGCGGGGTTATCTATGAGCAGTTCTTC. The chain couples TRBV7-2 to TRBJ2-1, with 8 bases that match TRBD2. The trim removed 1 base at V and 8 bases at J, leaving 7 bases unmatched. Germline-derived CDR1 and CDR2 are SGHTA and FQGNSA. The CDR3 runs to 15 residues. The variable domain in full, with the rest retrieved from reference TRBV7-2 and TRBJ2-1, is GAGVSQSPSNKVTEKGKDVELRCDPISGHTALYWYRQSLGQGLEFLIYFQGNSAPDKSGLPSDRFSAERTGGSVSTLTIQRTQQEDSAVYLCASSLVSGVIYEQFFGPGTRLTVL.

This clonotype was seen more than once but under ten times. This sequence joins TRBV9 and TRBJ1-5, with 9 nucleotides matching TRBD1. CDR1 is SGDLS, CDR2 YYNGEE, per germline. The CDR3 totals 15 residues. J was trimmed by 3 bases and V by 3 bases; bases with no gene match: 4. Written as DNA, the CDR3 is TGTGCCAGCAGCGACGGACAGGGGATCAATCAGCCCCAGCATTTT. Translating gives CASSDGQGINQPQHF. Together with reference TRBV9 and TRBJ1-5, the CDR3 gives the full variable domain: DSGVTQTPKHLITATGQRVTLRCSPRSGDLSVYWYQQSLDQGLQFLIQYYNGEERAKGNILERFSAQQFPDLHSELNLSSLELGDSALYFCASSDGQGINQPQHFGDGTRLSIL.

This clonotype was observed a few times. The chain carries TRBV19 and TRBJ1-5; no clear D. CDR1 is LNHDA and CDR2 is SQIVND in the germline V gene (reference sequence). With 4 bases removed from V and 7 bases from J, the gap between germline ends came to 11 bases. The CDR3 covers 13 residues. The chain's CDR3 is CASSNGFGQPQHF. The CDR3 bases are TGTGCCAGTAGTAATGGATTTGGGCAGCCCCAGCATTTT.

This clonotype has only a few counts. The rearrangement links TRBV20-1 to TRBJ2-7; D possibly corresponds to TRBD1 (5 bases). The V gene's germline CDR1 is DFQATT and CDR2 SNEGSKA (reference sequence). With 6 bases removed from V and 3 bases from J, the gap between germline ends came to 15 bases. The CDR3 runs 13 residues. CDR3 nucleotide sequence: TGCAGTGCCCTAATAGGGGTAGACTACGAGCAGTACTTC. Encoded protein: CSALIGVDYEQYF.

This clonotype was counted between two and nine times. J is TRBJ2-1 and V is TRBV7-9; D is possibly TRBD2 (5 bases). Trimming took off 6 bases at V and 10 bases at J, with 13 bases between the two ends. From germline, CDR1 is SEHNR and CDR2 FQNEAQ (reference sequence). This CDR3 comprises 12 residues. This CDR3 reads CASSRGLSEQFF. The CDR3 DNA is TGTGCCAGCAGTCGAGGGCTTTCGGAGCAGTTCTTC.